This note documents a single T cell receptor (beta chain) sequence. Its antigen is unidentified. Assay: immunoSEQ multiplex PCR; the TCRdb copy retains only in-frame clones and omits some. The sample yields 300,000 to 400,000 clones, approximately 90% seen once. This specimen belongs to a study of Ad26.COV2.S vaccination and SARS-CoV-2 variants. Notes on the study in general: Vaccine recipients and placebo recipients showed similar non-spike TCR breadth.

As to treatment: around 19 received Ad26.COV2.S at low or high dose, single or two shots; five or six received placebo; per-sample allocation not given. Each sample was drawn 63 days after the first injection (of vaccine or placebo). Germline V CDR1 and CDR2: SGHKS, YYEKEE (reference sequence). There are 16 residues in the CDR3. The ends lost 3 bases at V and 5 bases at J; junction bases unmatched: 8. The TCR was taken from a person between 18 and 59 years old who received the Ad26.COV2.S COVID-19 vaccine or a placebo. The rearrangement joins TRBV5-5 to TRBJ2-1, with TRBD2 matching over 10 bases. The sample in question was peripheral blood, obtained in a trial of Ad26.COV2.S vaccine versus placebo. CDR3 DNA: TGTGCCAGCAGCTCTTTCGGACTAGCGGACCACAATGAGCAGTTCTTC. Translated: CASSSFGLADHNEQFF.